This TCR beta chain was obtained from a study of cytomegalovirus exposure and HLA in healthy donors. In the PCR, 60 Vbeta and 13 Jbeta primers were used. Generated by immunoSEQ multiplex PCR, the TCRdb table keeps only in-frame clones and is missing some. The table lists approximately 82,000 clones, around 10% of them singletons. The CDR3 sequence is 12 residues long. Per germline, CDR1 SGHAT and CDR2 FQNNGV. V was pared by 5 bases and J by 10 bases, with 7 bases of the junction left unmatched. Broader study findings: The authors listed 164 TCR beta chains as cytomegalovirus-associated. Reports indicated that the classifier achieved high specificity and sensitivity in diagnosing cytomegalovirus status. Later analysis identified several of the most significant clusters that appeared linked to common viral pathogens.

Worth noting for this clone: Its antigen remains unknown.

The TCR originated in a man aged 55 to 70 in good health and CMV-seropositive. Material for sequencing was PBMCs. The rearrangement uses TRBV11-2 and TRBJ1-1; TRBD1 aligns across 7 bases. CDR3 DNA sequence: TGTGCCAGCAGCCCCGGGACAGACGTAGCTTTCTTT. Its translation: CASSPGTDVAFF.